The rows below give T cell receptor beta chains drawn from one sample of a study of blood T cell repertoires in COVID-19. Sequencing was performed with immunoSEQ multiplex PCR; in TCRdb, only in-frame clones are kept and a portion is missing. Among 150,000 to 200,000 clones, 94% were seen once, and the ten largest hold approximately 0.69%. Sample: peripheral blood. Receptors were obtained from a man aged 25 to 45 with COVID-19, enrolled during active disease. CDR3s include the opening cysteine and the closing phenylalanine or tryptophan. The D gene is left open where the match is weak. Clone size appears in some rows only: once, few, many, or a class for an expanded clone.

d_call: TRBD1
j_call: TRBJ1-4
clone_size: .
v_call: TRBV2
cdr3_nt: TGTGCCAGCAGAGCTGACAGGGCTGCAACTAATGAAAAACTGTTTTTT
cdr3_aa: CASRADRAATNEKLFF

d_call: .
j_call: TRBJ1-1
clone_size: .
v_call: TRBV9
cdr3_nt: TGTGCCAGCAGCGTCAGACAGGCGGACACTGAAGCTTTCTTT
cdr3_aa: CASSVRQADTEAFF

d_call: TRBD1
j_call: TRBJ1-2
clone_size: .
v_call: TRBV6-5
cdr3_nt: TGTGCCAGCAGTCCCAGGACAGGGGAGGCGTATGGCTACACCTTC
cdr3_aa: CASSPRTGEAYGYTF

d_call: .
j_call: TRBJ1-1
clone_size: .
v_call: TRBV4-2
cdr3_nt: TGTGCCAGCAGCCAAGAGGGAGGCGGTGAAGCTTTCTTT
cdr3_aa: CASSQEGGGEAFF

d_call: .
j_call: TRBJ1-4
clone_size: .
v_call: TRBV7-9
cdr3_nt: TGTGCCAGCAGCTTAATCCCGGAAAAACTGTTTTTT
cdr3_aa: CASSLIPEKLFF

d_call: .
j_call: TRBJ1-1
clone_size: .
v_call: TRBV9
cdr3_nt: TGTGCCAGCAGCCCAACCAGGGTTCCCGACACTGAAGCTTTCTTT
cdr3_aa: CASSPTRVPDTEAFF

d_call: .
j_call: TRBJ1-6
clone_size: .
v_call: TRBV5-5
cdr3_nt: TGTGCCAGCAGCCCTGGCGGGGGGGAGGATTCACCCCTCCACTTT
cdr3_aa: CASSPGGGEDSPLHF

d_call: .
j_call: TRBJ1-6
clone_size: .
v_call: TRBV12-3/TRBV12-4
cdr3_nt: TGTGCCAGCAGTTTGGAGGGGAGTTCACCCCTCCACTTT
cdr3_aa: CASSLEGSSPLHF

d_call: TRBD1
j_call: TRBJ2-7
clone_size: .
v_call: TRBV6-2/TRBV6-3
cdr3_nt: TGTGCCAGCAGTCTCTGGCCGACAGGGGGCTCGGGAGAGCAGTACTTC
cdr3_aa: CASSLWPTGGSGEQYF

d_call: TRBD1
j_call: TRBJ1-5
clone_size: .
v_call: TRBV4-1
cdr3_nt: TGCGCCAGCAGCCAAACAGGGGAGTATCAGCCCCAGCATTTT
cdr3_aa: CASSQTGEYQPQHF

d_call: .
j_call: TRBJ1-6
clone_size: .
v_call: TRBV19
cdr3_nt: TGTGCCAGTAGTATAGATCGCCGGGTGGAATCACCCCTCCACTTT
cdr3_aa: CASSIDRRVESPLHF

d_call: TRBD2
j_call: TRBJ2-5
clone_size: .
v_call: TRBV29-1
cdr3_nt: TGCAGCGTCCGACGGACTAGCGGGGGGGCGTTCCAAGAGACCCAGTACTTC
cdr3_aa: CSVRRTSGGAFQETQYF

d_call: .
j_call: TRBJ2-1
clone_size: .
v_call: TRBV15
cdr3_nt: TGTGCCACCAGCAGAGATTCTTTAGGGGTAAATGAGCAGTTCTTC
cdr3_aa: CATSRDSLGVNEQFF

d_call: TRBD2
j_call: TRBJ2-5
clone_size: .
v_call: TRBV7-3
cdr3_nt: TGTGCCAGCAGCTTTGCGGGGGGAGAGACCCAGTACTTC
cdr3_aa: CASSFAGGETQYF

d_call: TRBD2
j_call: TRBJ2-7
clone_size: .
v_call: TRBV2
cdr3_nt: TGTGCCAGCAAAGGGACTAGCGGAAGGTCCGAGCAGTACTTC
cdr3_aa: CASKGTSGRSEQYF

d_call: TRBD2
j_call: TRBJ2-3
clone_size: once
v_call: TRBV15
cdr3_nt: TGTGCCACCAGCATCCGACTAGCGGGGGGGACTGATACGCAGTATTTT
cdr3_aa: CATSIRLAGGTDTQYF

d_call: TRBD1
j_call: TRBJ2-3
clone_size: .
v_call: TRBV7-9
cdr3_nt: TGTGCCAGCAACAGACAGGGGGGCACAGATACGCAGTATTTT
cdr3_aa: CASNRQGGTDTQYF

d_call: .
j_call: TRBJ2-7
clone_size: .
v_call: TRBV14
cdr3_nt: TGTGCCAGCAGCCGTACGGACAGCTCCTACGAGCAGTACTTC
cdr3_aa: CASSRTDSSYEQYF

d_call: .
j_call: TRBJ1-4
clone_size: .
v_call: TRBV6-5
cdr3_nt: TGTGCCACACGCGGACTTGCAACTAATGAAAAACTGTTTTTT
cdr3_aa: CATRGLATNEKLFF

d_call: .
j_call: TRBJ1-2
clone_size: .
v_call: TRBV6-5
cdr3_nt: TGTGCCAGCAGTTCCCCCGGGACTAACTATGGCTACACCTTC
cdr3_aa: CASSSPGTNYGYTF

d_call: .
j_call: TRBJ1-6
clone_size: .
v_call: TRBV2
cdr3_nt: TGTGCCAGCAGTTATAGACATCTCTATAATTCACCCCTCCACTTT
cdr3_aa: CASSYRHLYNSPLHF

d_call: .
j_call: TRBJ1-1
clone_size: .
v_call: TRBV27
cdr3_nt: TGTGCCAGCAGTTTATTAAAGAACACTGAAGCTTTCTTT
cdr3_aa: CASSLLKNTEAFF

d_call: .
j_call: TRBJ1-6
clone_size: .
v_call: TRBV7-2
cdr3_nt: TGTGCCAGCAGCTTAGTGGGGGGGACCAGGCACTCACCCCTCCACTTT
cdr3_aa: CASSLVGGTRHSPLHF

d_call: TRBD2
j_call: TRBJ2-2
clone_size: .
v_call: TRBV19
cdr3_nt: TGTGCCAGTAGTACCTCCGGGGGGGCCCCCACCGGGGAGCTGTTTTTT
cdr3_aa: CASSTSGGAPTGELFF

d_call: TRBD1
j_call: TRBJ1-2
clone_size: .
v_call: TRBV5-3
cdr3_nt: TGTGCCAGAAGCTTTAGCGGACAGGGCCTTAACTATGGCTACACCTTC
cdr3_aa: CARSFSGQGLNYGYTF

d_call: TRBD2
j_call: TRBJ2-5
clone_size: .
v_call: TRBV4-2
cdr3_nt: TGTGCCAGCAGCCAAAAGCGGGGGGGCCAAGAGACCCAGTACTTC
cdr3_aa: CASSQKRGGQETQYF

d_call: TRBD2
j_call: TRBJ2-5
clone_size: .
v_call: TRBV15
cdr3_nt: TGTGCCACCAGCAGAGCACCGGGACTAGCGGGGCAAGAGACCCAGTACTTC
cdr3_aa: CATSRAPGLAGQETQYF

d_call: .
j_call: TRBJ1-5
clone_size: .
v_call: TRBV2
cdr3_nt: TGTGCCAGCAGTGGTGCCCAGGGAAATCAGCCCCAGCATTTT
cdr3_aa: CASSGAQGNQPQHF

d_call: .
j_call: TRBJ1-2
clone_size: .
v_call: TRBV20-1
cdr3_nt: TGCAGTGCGTTACAGGATGGCTACACCTTC
cdr3_aa: CSALQDGYTF

d_call: TRBD1
j_call: TRBJ1-1
clone_size: .
v_call: TRBV30
cdr3_nt: TGTGCCTGCGAACAGGGGCAAAGTGAAGCTTTCTTT
cdr3_aa: CACEQGQSEAFF

d_call: .
j_call: TRBJ2-7
clone_size: once
v_call: TRBV7-9
cdr3_nt: TGTGCCAGCAGCGGTAGGACAGAAATCTACGAGCAGTACTTC
cdr3_aa: CASSGRTEIYEQYF

d_call: .
j_call: TRBJ1-3
clone_size: .
v_call: TRBV4-1
cdr3_nt: TGCGCCAGCAGCCAAGATTGGAGGGTTTATGTAAACACCATATATTTT
cdr3_aa: CASSQDWRVYVNTIYF

d_call: TRBD1
j_call: TRBJ2-7
clone_size: .
v_call: TRBV28
cdr3_nt: TGTGCCAGCAGTCCCGGGACAGAGAGCTCCTACGAGCAGTACTTC
cdr3_aa: CASSPGTESSYEQYF

d_call: .
j_call: TRBJ1-6
clone_size: .
v_call: TRBV9
cdr3_nt: TGTGCCAGCAGCGTAGTGTCTTATAATTCACCCCTCCACTTT
cdr3_aa: CASSVVSYNSPLHF

d_call: TRBD2
j_call: TRBJ2-7
clone_size: .
v_call: TRBV6-1
cdr3_nt: TGTGCCAGCAGTTCTTTTGCGGGGGGAGTTGCCGAGCAGTACTTC
cdr3_aa: CASSSFAGGVAEQYF

d_call: TRBD1
j_call: TRBJ1-2
clone_size: .
v_call: TRBV6-5
cdr3_nt: TGTGCCAGCAGAGCGGGACAGGGGTATGGCTATGGCTACACCTTC
cdr3_aa: CASRAGQGYGYGYTF

d_call: .
j_call: TRBJ1-1
clone_size: .
v_call: TRBV2
cdr3_nt: TGTGCCAGCAGTGTAACAAACAGGAACACTGAAGCTTTCTTT
cdr3_aa: CASSVTNRNTEAFF

d_call: TRBD2
j_call: TRBJ2-7
clone_size: .
v_call: TRBV11-2
cdr3_nt: TGTGCCAGCAGCTTATTGGGGTTGGGACTAGCGGGGGGGCCTTACGAGCAGTACTTC
cdr3_aa: CASSLLGLGLAGGPYEQYF

d_call: .
j_call: TRBJ2-2
clone_size: .
v_call: TRBV14
cdr3_nt: TGTGCCAGCAGCCCACTGAGGGCGAACACCGGGGAGCTGTTTTTT
cdr3_aa: CASSPLRANTGELFF

d_call: TRBD1
j_call: TRBJ1-2
clone_size: .
v_call: TRBV2
cdr3_nt: TGTGCCAGCAGTCCAAGGACAGGGCCGGCCAACGTCTATGGCTACACCTTC
cdr3_aa: CASSPRTGPANVYGYTF

d_call: TRBD2
j_call: TRBJ2-3
clone_size: .
v_call: TRBV7-9
cdr3_nt: TGTGCCAGCAGCTGGACCTCTAGCGGGGGGGCCGGTACGCAGTATTTT
cdr3_aa: CASSWTSSGGAGTQYF

d_call: TRBD1
j_call: TRBJ1-2
clone_size: .
v_call: TRBV6-6
cdr3_nt: TGTGCCAGCAGTTACTCACCCGGGACAGTCTATGGCTACACCTTC
cdr3_aa: CASSYSPGTVYGYTF

d_call: .
j_call: TRBJ1-2
clone_size: .
v_call: TRBV29-1
cdr3_nt: TGCAGGTCCGGGGAGGGACCGGCGGGCACCTTC
cdr3_aa: CRSGEGPAGTF

d_call: TRBD1
j_call: TRBJ1-6
clone_size: .
v_call: TRBV7-9
cdr3_nt: TGTGCCAGCAGCTTACGGACAGGGTTTTTGTCACCCCTCCACTTT
cdr3_aa: CASSLRTGFLSPLHF